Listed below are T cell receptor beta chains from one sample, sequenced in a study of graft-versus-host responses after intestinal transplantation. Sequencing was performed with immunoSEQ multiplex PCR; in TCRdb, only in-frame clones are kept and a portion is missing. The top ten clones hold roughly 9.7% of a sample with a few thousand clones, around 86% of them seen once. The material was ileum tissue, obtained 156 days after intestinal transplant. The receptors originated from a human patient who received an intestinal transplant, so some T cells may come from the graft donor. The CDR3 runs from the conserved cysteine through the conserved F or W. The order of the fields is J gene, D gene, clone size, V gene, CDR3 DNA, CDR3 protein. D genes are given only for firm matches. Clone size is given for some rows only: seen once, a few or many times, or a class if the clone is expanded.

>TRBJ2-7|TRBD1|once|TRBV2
TGTGCCAGCAAAGGTCCCGGGACAGTGAGCTCCTACGAGCAGTACTTC
CASKGPGTVSSYEQYF
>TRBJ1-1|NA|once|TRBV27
TGTGCCAGCAGTCCTACCCTGACAGGGAACACTGAAGCTTTCTTT
CASSPTLTGNTEAFF
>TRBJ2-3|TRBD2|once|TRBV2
TGTGCCAGCGGTTCTGGGGGACTACGGAATACGCAGTATTTT
CASGSGGLRNTQYF
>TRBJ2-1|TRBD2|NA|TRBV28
TGTGCCAGCAGTTTATGGAGTCTAGCGGGGGCCGGCAATGAGCAGTTCTTC
CASSLWSLAGAGNEQFF
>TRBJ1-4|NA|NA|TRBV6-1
TGTGCCAGCAGTGAAACCAGATATAATGAAAAACTGTTTTTT
CASSETRYNEKLFF
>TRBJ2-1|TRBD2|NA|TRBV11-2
TGTGCCAGCAGCTTAGGCCTAGCGGGTCTAGATGAGCAGTTCTTC
CASSLGLAGLDEQFF
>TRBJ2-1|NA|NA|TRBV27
TGTGCCAGCGGGCGGGGAAACTACAATGAGCAGTTCTTC
CASGRGNYNEQFF
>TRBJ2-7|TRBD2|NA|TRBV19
TGTGCCAGTAGTAGGACTAGCGGGAGATACGAGCAGTACTTC
CASSRTSGRYEQYF
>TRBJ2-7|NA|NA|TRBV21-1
TGTGCCAGCAGCCCCCGAGGGGAGGACCAGTCTGGCTACGAGCAGTACTTC
CASSPRGEDQSGYEQYF
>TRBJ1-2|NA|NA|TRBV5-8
TGTGCCAGCAGCTTCCGGGACGTGTTAAGGCGCGGCTACACCTTC
CASSFRDVLRRGYTF
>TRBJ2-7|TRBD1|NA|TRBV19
TGTGCCAGTAGTAGGGACAGGGGTTTCGAGCAGTACTTC
CASSRDRGFEQYF
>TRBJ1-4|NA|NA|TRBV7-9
TGTGCCAGCAGCTTACCCAGGACAGACCGTAATGAAAAACTGTTTTTT
CASSLPRTDRNEKLFF
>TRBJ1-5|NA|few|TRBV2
TGTGCCAGCAGTGAGTTGGGGAGCAATCAGCCCCAGCATTTT
CASSELGSNQPQHF
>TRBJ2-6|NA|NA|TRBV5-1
TGCGCCAGCAGCCCATATCCCCTCCTCGACGTCCTGACTTTC
CASSPYPLLDVLTF